A selection of T cell receptor beta chains follows, all from one sample in a study of T-cell reconstitution after alpha-beta-depleted transplantation in children. TCRdb re-called the PCR reads with MiXCR, one entry per CDR3 protein. Of 490,000 or so distinct CDR3 sequences in the sample, under 15% were seen once. The material was PBMCs from the stem cell graft donor, obtained from the stem cell graft. The receptors derive from a human donor who donated a stem cell graft to a child with combined immunodeficiency. Each CDR3 is given with its conserved first and last residue. The D gene is left open where the match is weak. Where a row states a size, it is once, few, many or the class of an expanded clone; other rows omit it.

CDR3nt | CDR3aa | abundance | d_gene | j_gene | v_gene
TGTGCCAGCAGCTTATGGTGGCAGGGGTCGAGCGATGAGCAGTTCTTC | CASSLWWQGSSDEQFF | few | - | TRBJ2-1 | TRBV7-2
TGCGCCAGCAGGACTAGCGGGGGCCCCGTGTCAGATACGCAGTATTTT | CASRTSGGPVSDTQYF | once | TRBD2 | TRBJ2-3 | TRBV5-1
TGTGCCAGTAGTATAAGGGGGAGGGATGATGAAAAACTGTTTTTT | CASSIRGRDDEKLFF | many | - | TRBJ1-4 | TRBV19
TGTGCCAGCAGTTTAGAGACAGGTAACTACGAGCAGTACTTC | CASSLETGNYEQYF | many | - | TRBJ2-7 | TRBV12-3/TRBV12-4
TGTGCCAGCAGTTACTGGGGACTAGCGGGAGTAGGAGAGACCCAGTACTTC | CASSYWGLAGVGETQYF | many | TRBD2 | TRBJ2-5 | TRBV6-2/TRBV6-3
TGTGCCAGCAGCTTACGGGGGTATGGGTCCAACGTCCTGACTTTC | CASSLRGYGSNVLTF | many | - | TRBJ2-6 | TRBV7-2
TGCAGTGCTATGCGTCCTAGCACAGATACGCAGTATTTT | CSAMRPSTDTQYF | - | - | TRBJ2-3 | TRBV20-1
TGTGCCAGCAGACTGACAGGGGGACGATCCTACGAGCAGTACTTC | CASRLTGGRSYEQYF | - | TRBD1 | TRBJ2-7 | TRBV28
TGTGCCAGCTCACCCCTAGGACAGGGCCCTGAAGCTTTCTTT | CASSPLGQGPEAFF | few | TRBD1 | TRBJ1-1 | TRBV18
TGTGCCAGCAGTTTACGGACTAGCTGGGACGAGCAGTACTTC | CASSLRTSWDEQYF | many | TRBD2 | TRBJ2-7 | TRBV27
TGTGCCAGCAGTTTAGAAGGTCCCTCCTACAATGAGCAGTTCTTC | CASSLEGPSYNEQFF | - | - | TRBJ2-1 | TRBV12-3/TRBV12-4
TGTGCCACCAGCAGAGATCTTCCCTCCAGGGCGGACGGCTACACCTTC | CATSRDLPSRADGYTF | few | - | TRBJ1-2 | TRBV15
TGTGCCAGCAGCATAGTACGAGACGGATACTACGAGCAGTACTTC | CASSIVRDGYYEQYF | few | - | TRBJ2-7 | TRBV7-9
TGTGCCAGCAGTGGGGGCAGGGGCACTGGAAACACCATATATTTT | CASSGGRGTGNTIYF | - | - | TRBJ1-3 | TRBV12-3/TRBV12-4
TGCAGTGCTAGAGTCCAAGCGGGAGAGCGCAATGAGCAGTTCTTC | CSARVQAGERNEQFF | many | TRBD2 | TRBJ2-1 | TRBV20-1
TGTGCCAGCAGCCAAGACAGCGGTAGGGCGGGGGGCCCATACAATGAGCAGTTCTTC | CASSQDSGRAGGPYNEQFF | many | TRBD2 | TRBJ2-1 | TRBV4-2
TGTGCCAGCACGATCGGGACAGGGCGATCCGGGGAGCTGTTTTTT | CASTIGTGRSGELFF | - | TRBD1 | TRBJ2-2 | TRBV6-1
TGTGCCAGCAGCCACATTTTATGGGGGACAGGGAGCTCCTACAATGAGCAGTTCTTC | CASSHILWGTGSSYNEQFF | few | TRBD1 | TRBJ2-1 | TRBV12-3/TRBV12-4
TGTGCCAGCAGCTTAGAAAGAGACGGGAGGTCATACTTC | CASSLERDGRSYF | many | TRBD2 | TRBJ2-7 | TRBV7-2
TGTGCCAGCAGTTACGTCCTAGCGGGAGGCCCGAGCTCCTACAATGAGCAGTTCTTC | CASSYVLAGGPSSYNEQFF | many | TRBD2 | TRBJ2-1 | TRBV6-2/TRBV6-3
TGTGCCAGCAGCCTTAGCGGGGCCCTCTACAATGAGCAGTTCTTC | CASSLSGALYNEQFF | many | TRBD2 | TRBJ2-1 | TRBV12-3/TRBV12-4
TGTGCCAGCGGACAGGGCAACCAAGAGACCCAGTACTTC | CASGQGNQETQYF | few | TRBD1 | TRBJ2-5 | TRBV3-1
TGCAGTGCTAGAGGGGTGCAGGGAGGCGACCACGAGCAGTACTTC | CSARGVQGGDHEQYF | many | - | TRBJ2-7 | TRBV20-1
TGCAGCGTTGAAGAGCGACAGGTGTCAGTCTCTGAAGCTTTCTTT | CSVEERQVSVSEAFF | - | - | TRBJ1-1 | TRBV29-1
TGTGCCAGCAGCTTAGTGGGGACAGCTTACAATGAGCAGTTCTTC | CASSLVGTAYNEQFF | few | TRBD1 | TRBJ2-1 | TRBV7-2
TGTGCCAGCAGCTTGATGAGAGATACGCAGTATTTT | CASSLMRDTQYF | many | - | TRBJ2-3 | TRBV5-6
TGTGCCAGCAGCTCCATCAGGGTTTTGGACACCGGGGAGCTGTTTTTT | CASSSIRVLDTGELFF | few | - | TRBJ2-2 | TRBV13
TGTGCCACCAAACAGGGTAGCTACACCTTC | CATKQGSYTF | many | - | TRBJ1-2 | TRBV10-3
TGCAGTGCTATCCAAGGGACAAGACCCGGAGAGACCCAGTACTTC | CSAIQGTRPGETQYF | few | - | TRBJ2-5 | TRBV20-1
TGTGCCAGCAGCAATGTGGAGACCCAGTACTTC | CASSNVETQYF | many | - | TRBJ2-5 | TRBV11-2
TGTGCCAGCAGACGCGGACTAGCGGGAGCCCACGAGCAGTACTTC | CASRRGLAGAHEQYF | many | TRBD2 | TRBJ2-7 | TRBV12-3/TRBV12-4
TGTGCCTGTCGACAGGGCCCTTTTGACAATGAGCAGTTCTTC | CACRQGPFDNEQFF | few | TRBD1 | TRBJ2-1 | TRBV30
TGTGCCAGCAGTCCCCAGACAGGGGAGAGAGAGACCCAGTACTTC | CASSPQTGERETQYF | - | TRBD1 | TRBJ2-5 | TRBV12-3/TRBV12-4
TGCAGTGCTTACCCGTCGGGGGATACGCAGTATTTT | CSAYPSGDTQYF | many | - | TRBJ2-3 | TRBV20-1
TGTGCCAGCAGCGCCAGACTAGCGGGGGGGCGGGAGCAGTTCTTC | CASSARLAGGREQFF | - | TRBD2 | TRBJ2-1 | TRBV9
TGTGCCAGCAGCTTACTAGGGATCGAGCAGTACTTC | CASSLLGIEQYF | many | - | TRBJ2-7 | TRBV12-3/TRBV12-4
TGCGCCAGCAGCCAAACAGAGTACTACGAGCAGTACTTC | CASSQTEYYEQYF | - | - | TRBJ2-7 | TRBV4-1
TGCGCCAGCAGCCAAGGCGAGACCTACGAGCAGTACTTC | CASSQGETYEQYF | few | - | TRBJ2-7 | TRBV4-3
TGTGCCAGCAGCCCCGTGGGGGCCTATGGCTACACCTTC | CASSPVGAYGYTF | many | - | TRBJ1-2 | TRBV6-6
TGCAGCGTCTGGGGAGGGTCGGGCGAGCAGTACTTC | CSVWGGSGEQYF | many | TRBD2 | TRBJ2-7 | TRBV29-1
TGTGCCAGCAGAGAGGGGATGACGAACACTGAAGCTTTCTTT | CASREGMTNTEAFF | many | - | TRBJ1-1 | TRBV6-1
TGTGCCAGTAGTATTGGGAGGGGCAACAAGCACCCCTACGAGCAGTACTTC | CASSIGRGNKHPYEQYF | - | TRBD2 | TRBJ2-7 | TRBV19
TGTGCCAGCAGCGTAGTGGGGGGAGCATCCTACAATGAGCAGTTCTTC | CASSVVGGASYNEQFF | few | - | TRBJ2-1 | TRBV9
TGCAGTGCTAGAGGACTAGCGGGCGGGGCAGATACGCAGTATTTT | CSARGLAGGADTQYF | few | TRBD2 | TRBJ2-3 | TRBV20-1